This T cell receptor beta chain was recovered during a study of control samples from healthy donors and cancer patients. The table came from immunoSEQ multiplex PCR; TCRdb's copy has only in-frame clones and leaves some out. Of 100,000 to 150,000 clones in the sample, roughly 90% were seen once. Germline CDR1 and CDR2: SGHDT and YYEEEE. V lost 3 bases, J lost 5 bases, and 7 bases stayed unmatched. The CDR3 length is 14 residues. The sample taken for sequencing was blood. The sequence derives from a woman aged 50 to 60 in good health. The V call is TRBV5-6, the J call TRBJ1-2; 7 bases match TRBD1. This chain's CDR3 is CASSWGTETYGYTF. In DNA, the CDR3 is TGTGCCAGCAGCTGGGGGACAGAAACTTATGGCTACACCTTC.